A selection of T cell receptor beta chains follows, all from one sample in a study of blood T cell repertoires in COVID-19. Measured with immunoSEQ multiplex PCR; TCRdb has only the in-frame clones, and not every one. This table has almost 200,000 clones, roughly 90% appearing once. The sequenced sample was PBMCs or T cells enriched from blood (not recorded which). All receptors come from a woman aged 18-29 years who had recovered from COVID-19. CDR3s include the opening cysteine and the closing phenylalanine or tryptophan. The D gene is left open where the match is weak. Part of the rows lack a size; the others show once, few, many or a class for expanded clones.

clone size,D gene,CDR3 length,J gene,V gene,CDR3 protein,CDR3 DNA
.,TRBD1,18,TRBJ1-1,TRBV19,CASSIGTGAHRVSTEAFF,TGTGCCAGTAGTATAGGGACAGGGGCCCACCGGGTCAGCACTGAAGCTTTCTTT
.,.,15,TRBJ2-1,TRBV28,CASSLSSDKGYEQFF,TGTGCCAGCAGTTTATCCAGTGACAAAGGCTATGAGCAGTTCTTC
once,.,16,TRBJ2-3,TRBV21-1,CASSKEGGVGTDTQYF,TGTGCCAGCAGCAAAGAGGGCGGGGTAGGCACAGATACGCAGTATTTT
few,TRBD1,16,TRBJ1-6,TRBV7-9,CASSPPGQAGVSPLHF,TGTGCCAGCAGCCCACCGGGACAGGCAGGCGTTTCACCCCTCCACTTT
.,.,16,TRBJ1-2,TRBV10-3,CAITPSPETTNYGYTF,TGTGCCATCACCCCATCCCCCGAAACAACTAACTATGGCTACACCTTC
.,.,14,TRBJ1-2,TRBV19,CASSIVSGGNGYTF,TGTGCCAGTAGTATAGTATCGGGGGGCAATGGCTACACCTTC
.,.,15,TRBJ1-2,TRBV6-5,CASSSAGVGDYGYTF,TGTGCCAGCAGTTCAGCAGGGGTAGGGGACTATGGCTACACCTTC
.,.,14,TRBJ2-7,TRBV3-1/TRBV3-2,CASSQGASSYEQYF,TGTGCCAGCAGCCAGGGGGCGAGCTCCTACGAGCAGTACTTC
once,TRBD1,16,TRBJ1-2,TRBV7-9,CASSFGTGSLNYGYTF,TGTGCCAGCAGCTTTGGGACAGGGTCCCTCAACTATGGCTACACCTTC
.,.,15,TRBJ1-5,TRBV28,CASSFRRGVNQPQHF,TGTGCCAGCAGTTTCCGTCGGGGGGTCAATCAGCCCCAGCATTTT
.,TRBD2,16,TRBJ2-3,TRBV4-1,CASSQDGSGGTDTQYF,TGCGCCAGCAGCCAAGATGGTAGCGGGGGCACAGATACGCAGTATTTT
.,.,14,TRBJ1-1,TRBV7-8,CASSPRTVNTEAFF,TGTGCCAGCAGCCCACGGACAGTGAACACTGAAGCTTTCTTT
.,TRBD1,16,TRBJ1-1,TRBV5-1,CASSLGSTTGGTEAFF,TGCGCCAGCAGCTTGGGGTCAACGACAGGGGGCACTGAAGCTTTCTTT
.,.,13,TRBJ2-7,TRBV5-1,CASSLHEGYEQYF,TGCGCCAGCAGCTTGCACGAGGGCTACGAGCAGTACTTC
.,.,15,TRBJ1-5,TRBV2,CASSDRVNSNQPQHF,TGTGCCAGCAGTGACAGGGTAAATAGCAATCAGCCCCAGCATTTT
.,.,17,TRBJ2-1,TRBV14,CASSQGGDSFLYNEQFF,TGTGCCAGCAGCCAAGGGGGGGACTCTTTTCTCTACAATGAGCAGTTCTTC
.,.,14,TRBJ2-7,TRBV19,CASSIGSWGYEQYF,TGTGCCAGTAGTATCGGGAGTTGGGGCTACGAGCAGTACTTC
once,TRBD1,16,TRBJ1-2,TRBV5-1,CASRRDRELLAYGYTF,TGCGCCAGCCGGCGGGACAGGGAGCTCTTAGCCTATGGCTACACCTTC
.,TRBD1,15,TRBJ1-2,TRBV5-1,CASSLAGGQVDGYTF,TGCGCCAGCAGCTTGGCCGGGGGACAGGTGGATGGCTACACCTTC
.,.,14,TRBJ2-7,TRBV7-9,CASTPDSRVNEQYF,TGTGCCAGCACCCCGGACAGTCGCGTCAACGAGCAGTACTTC
.,.,12,TRBJ2-2,TRBV2,CASSVGGGELFF,TGTGCCAGCAGTGTAGGGGGAGGGGAGCTGTTTTTT
once,.,15,TRBJ1-2,TRBV15,CATSRRPPMTGGYTF,TGTGCCACCAGCAGGAGACCACCGATGACGGGTGGCTACACCTTC
.,TRBD1,14,TRBJ2-3,TRBV10-3,CAISGRDSADTQYF,TGTGCCATCAGTGGCCGGGACAGCGCCGATACGCAGTATTTT
.,TRBD1,16,TRBJ2-5,TRBV29-1,CSVEVGQGARWETQYF,TGCAGCGTTGAAGTTGGACAGGGGGCGCGATGGGAGACCCAGTACTTC
.,.,16,TRBJ2-3,TRBV6-5,CASSLDRFPLTDTQYF,TGTGCCAGCAGTTTAGACAGGTTCCCCCTCACAGATACGCAGTATTTT
.,.,12,TRBJ2-7,TRBV6-2/TRBV6-3,CASSYPRYEQYF,TGTGCCAGCAGTTACCCCAGGTACGAGCAGTACTTC
.,TRBD2,17,TRBJ2-2,TRBV10-3,CAIRNSGGAANTGELFF,TGTGCCATCAGAAATAGCGGGGGGGCCGCGAACACCGGGGAGCTGTTTTTT
.,.,17,TRBJ2-3,TRBV27,CASSWSLQRASTDTQYF,TGTGCCAGCAGTTGGTCCCTTCAGCGGGCAAGCACAGATACGCAGTATTTT
.,TRBD2,15,TRBJ2-3,TRBV28,CASSLSGVFTDTQYF,TGTGCCAGCAGTTTAAGCGGGGTCTTCACAGATACGCAGTATTTT
.,TRBD1,15,TRBJ2-1,TRBV24-1,CATSEAGGTYNEQFF,TGTGCCACCAGTGAGGCAGGGGGAACCTACAATGAGCAGTTCTTC
.,TRBD1,15,TRBJ2-1,TRBV6-5,CASSYSQGQYNEQFF,TGTGCCAGCAGTTATTCCCAGGGACAGTACAATGAGCAGTTCTTC
.,TRBD1,16,TRBJ2-2,TRBV11-2,CASSSPPRQGTGELFF,TGTGCCAGCAGCTCCCCCCCCAGACAGGGGACCGGGGAGCTGTTTTTT
.,.,15,TRBJ1-6,TRBV28,CASRHPGGNNSPLHF,TGTGCCAGCAGGCATCCCGGGGGGAATAATTCACCCCTCCACTTT
.,.,15,TRBJ2-1,TRBV7-9,CASSLGQGTYNEQFF,TGTGCCAGCAGCTTAGGGCAGGGGACCTACAATGAGCAGTTCTTC
.,.,14,TRBJ2-7,TRBV11-2,CASSLARTVYEQYF,TGTGCCAGCAGCTTAGCCCGGACAGTCTACGAGCAGTACTTC
.,.,13,TRBJ1-1,TRBV21-1,CASETVPNTEAFF,TGTGCCAGCGAAACAGTGCCGAACACTGAAGCTTTCTTT
.,TRBD2,18,TRBJ2-2,TRBV29-1,CSASIPLAGGRNTGELFF,TGCAGCGCCTCCATTCCCCTAGCGGGGGGTAGGAACACCGGGGAGCTGTTTTTT
.,TRBD1,15,TRBJ1-1,TRBV19,CASSITGTANTEAFF,TGTGCCAGTAGTATAACCGGGACAGCGAACACTGAAGCTTTCTTT
.,TRBD2,16,TRBJ2-2,TRBV9,CASSVSPTSGTGELFF,TGTGCCAGCAGCGTCTCCCCGACTAGCGGGACCGGGGAGCTGTTTTTT
.,TRBD1,16,TRBJ1-3,TRBV28,CASSLSRQGWGNTIYF,TGTGCCAGCAGTTTATCTCGACAGGGTTGGGGAAACACCATATATTTT
.,TRBD1,16,TRBJ1-2,TRBV14,CASSQGGGLPNYGYTF,TGTGCCAGCAGCCAAGGAGGGGGCCTACCTAACTATGGCTACACCTTC
.,TRBD1,19,TRBJ1-4,TRBV7-9,CASSLRRGGQIPTNEKLFF,TGTGCCAGCAGCCTTAGACGAGGGGGACAGATACCAACTAATGAAAAACTGTTTTTT
.,.,13,TRBJ2-3,TRBV5-1,CASNRVTTDTQYF,TGCGCCAGTAACAGGGTTACCACAGATACGCAGTATTTT
.,.,13,TRBJ2-5,TRBV27,CASRQGGGETQYF,TGTGCCAGCAGACAGGGGGGAGGGGAGACCCAGTACTTC
.,.,14,TRBJ2-3,TRBV5-4,CASSLTDSTDTQYF,TGTGCCAGCAGCTTGACTGATAGCACAGATACGCAGTATTTT
few,TRBD2,18,TRBJ2-5,TRBV27,CASSPITGTSGGVETQYF,TGTGCCAGCAGTCCGATAACCGGGACTAGCGGGGGTGTAGAGACCCAGTACTTC
.,TRBD1,16,TRBJ1-5,TRBV9,CASSPSGQVLNQPQHF,TGTGCCAGCAGCCCTTCGGGACAGGTCCTAAATCAGCCCCAGCATTTT
.,.,15,TRBJ1-1,TRBV27,CASSRNGGRNTEAFF,TGTGCCAGCAGCAGGAACGGGGGTCGGAACACTGAAGCTTTCTTT
.,.,15,TRBJ1-1,TRBV2,CASRPTTGRGTEAFF,TGTGCCAGCAGGCCTACCACAGGGAGGGGCACTGAAGCTTTCTTT
.,TRBD1,15,TRBJ2-1,TRBV9,CASSGSGTAYNEQFF,TGTGCCAGCAGCGGATCCGGGACAGCCTACAATGAGCAGTTCTTC
.,.,15,TRBJ1-2,TRBV29-1,CSATGGQSRNYGYTF,TGCAGCGCTACCGGCGGACAGTCCCGGAACTATGGCTACACCTTC
.,.,14,TRBJ1-1,TRBV29-1,CSVEDMTRPSEAFF,TGCAGCGTTGAAGATATGACCAGGCCCTCTGAAGCTTTCTTT
.,TRBD2,13,TRBJ2-1,TRBV12-3/TRBV12-4,CASRPGGYNEQFF,TGTGCCAGCAGGCCGGGGGGGTACAATGAGCAGTTCTTC
.,.,16,TRBJ2-1,TRBV7-8,CASSPGLPFTYNEQFF,TGTGCCAGCAGCCCGGGACTCCCATTCACCTACAATGAGCAGTTCTTC
.,.,15,TRBJ1-2,TRBV2,CASSSVISGKYGYTF,TGTGCCAGCAGTTCGGTTATCTCAGGGAAATATGGCTACACCTTC